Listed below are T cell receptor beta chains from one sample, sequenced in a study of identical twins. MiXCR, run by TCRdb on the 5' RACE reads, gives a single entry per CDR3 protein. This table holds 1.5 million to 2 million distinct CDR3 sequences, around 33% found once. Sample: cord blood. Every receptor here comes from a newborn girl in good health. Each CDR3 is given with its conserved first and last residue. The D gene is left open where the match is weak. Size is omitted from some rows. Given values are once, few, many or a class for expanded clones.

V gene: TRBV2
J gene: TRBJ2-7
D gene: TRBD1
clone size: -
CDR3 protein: CASSEDRGPVYEQYF
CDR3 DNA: TGTGCCAGTAGTGAGGACAGGGGCCCCGTCTACGAGCAGTACTTC

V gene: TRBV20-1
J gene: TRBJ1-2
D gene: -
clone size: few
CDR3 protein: CSARFGGYTF
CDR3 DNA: TGCAGTGCTAGGTTCGGCGGCTACACCTTC

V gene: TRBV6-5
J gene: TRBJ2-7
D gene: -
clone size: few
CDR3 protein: CASKLNRAYSYEQYF
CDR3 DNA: TGTGCCAGCAAACTAAACCGAGCCTACTCCTACGAGCAGTACTTC

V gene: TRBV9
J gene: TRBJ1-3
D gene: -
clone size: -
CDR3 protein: CASSVATYRHSSGNTIYF
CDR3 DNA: TGTGCCAGCAGCGTAGCTACCTACAGACACAGCTCTGGAAACACCATATATTTT

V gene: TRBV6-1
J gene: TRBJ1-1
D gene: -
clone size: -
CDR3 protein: CASSPRASTEAFF
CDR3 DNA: TGTGCCAGCAGTCCTCGGGCGAGCACTGAAGCTTTCTTT

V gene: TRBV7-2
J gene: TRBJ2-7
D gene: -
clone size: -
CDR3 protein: CAGSYTYTEAEQYF
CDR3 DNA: TGTGCCGGCAGCTATACATACACGGAAGCTGAGCAGTACTTC

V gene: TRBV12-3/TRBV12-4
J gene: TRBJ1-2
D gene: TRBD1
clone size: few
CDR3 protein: CASINNRGRWGYTF
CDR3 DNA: TGTGCCAGCATCAACAACAGGGGCCGATGGGGCTACACCTTC

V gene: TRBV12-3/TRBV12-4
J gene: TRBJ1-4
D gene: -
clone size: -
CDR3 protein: CASSFARLTGRLNEKLFF
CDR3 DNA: TGTGCCAGCAGTTTTGCGAGACTTACAGGGCGGTTGAATGAAAAACTGTTTTTT

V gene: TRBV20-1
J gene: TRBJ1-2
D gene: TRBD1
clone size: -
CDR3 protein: CSARPTWTGYGYTF
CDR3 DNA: TGCAGTGCTAGGCCCACATGGACAGGCTATGGCTACACCTTC

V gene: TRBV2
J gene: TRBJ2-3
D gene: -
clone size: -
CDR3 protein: CAGTTSSTDTQYF
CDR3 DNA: TGTGCCGGAACCACGTCTAGCACAGATACGCAGTATTTT

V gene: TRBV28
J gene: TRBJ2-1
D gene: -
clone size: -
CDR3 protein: CASSTGNGGLYNEQFF
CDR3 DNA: TGTGCCAGCAGCACCGGGAACGGGGGTTTATACAATGAGCAGTTCTTC

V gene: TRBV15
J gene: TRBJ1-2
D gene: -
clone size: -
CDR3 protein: CATSRDRAGANYGYTF
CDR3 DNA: TGTGCCACCAGCAGAGATAGGGCAGGCGCTAACTATGGCTACACCTTC

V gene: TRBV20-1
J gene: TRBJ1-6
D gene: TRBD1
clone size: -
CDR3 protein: CSAKPGTGDNSPLHF
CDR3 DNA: TGCAGTGCTAAGCCAGGGACAGGGGATAATTCACCCCTCCACTTT

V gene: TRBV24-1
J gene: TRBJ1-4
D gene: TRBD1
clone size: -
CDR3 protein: CATSDSTGDIGKLFF
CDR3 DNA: TGTGCCACCAGTGACTCAACAGGGGACATAGGAAAACTGTTTTTT

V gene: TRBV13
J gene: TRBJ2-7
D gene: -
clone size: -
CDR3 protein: CASRPREGPSYEQYF
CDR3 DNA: TGTGCCAGCAGACCGAGGGAAGGGCCTTCCTACGAGCAGTACTTC

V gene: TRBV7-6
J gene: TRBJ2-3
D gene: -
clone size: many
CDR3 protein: CASSVLAPSTDTQYF
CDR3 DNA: TGTGCCAGCAGCGTTCTAGCGCCTAGCACAGATACGCAGTATTTT

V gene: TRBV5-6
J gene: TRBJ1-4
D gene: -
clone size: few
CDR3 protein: CASSLRGHHDGTNEKLFF
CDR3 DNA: TGTGCCAGCAGCTTGAGGGGACACCACGACGGTACTAATGAAAAACTGTTTTTT

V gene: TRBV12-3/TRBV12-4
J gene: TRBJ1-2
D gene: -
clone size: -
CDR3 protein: CASTIETSTAAYGYTF
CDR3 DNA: TGTGCCAGCACCATAGAAACATCGACAGCTGCCTATGGCTACACCTTC

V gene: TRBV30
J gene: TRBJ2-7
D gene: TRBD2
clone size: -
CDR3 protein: CAWSPGGVSYEQYF
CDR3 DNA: TGTGCCTGGAGTCCCGGGGGGGTTTCCTACGAGCAGTACTTC

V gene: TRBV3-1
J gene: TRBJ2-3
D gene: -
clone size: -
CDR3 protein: CASSQERLEGEAQYF
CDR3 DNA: TGTGCCAGCAGCCAAGAGAGACTAGAGGGAGAGGCGCAGTATTTT

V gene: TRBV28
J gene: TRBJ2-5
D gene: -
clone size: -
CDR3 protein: CASSWAYAQETQYF
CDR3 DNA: TGTGCCAGCAGTTGGGCATACGCCCAAGAGACCCAGTACTTC